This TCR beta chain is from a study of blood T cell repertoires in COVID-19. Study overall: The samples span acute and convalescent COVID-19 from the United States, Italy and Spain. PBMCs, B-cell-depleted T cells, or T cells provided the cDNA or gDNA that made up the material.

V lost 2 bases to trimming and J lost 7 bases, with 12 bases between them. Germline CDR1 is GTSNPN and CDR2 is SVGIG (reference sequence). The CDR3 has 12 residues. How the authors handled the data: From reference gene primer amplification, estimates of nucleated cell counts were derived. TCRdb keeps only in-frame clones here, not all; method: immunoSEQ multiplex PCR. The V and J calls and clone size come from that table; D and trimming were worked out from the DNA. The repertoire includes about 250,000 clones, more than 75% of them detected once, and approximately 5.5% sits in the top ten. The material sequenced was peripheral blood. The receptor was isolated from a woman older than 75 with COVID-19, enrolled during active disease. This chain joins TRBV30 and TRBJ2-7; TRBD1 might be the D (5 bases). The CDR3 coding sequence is TGTGCCTGGAGTCCGTCAGGGCGGGAGCAGTACTTC. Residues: CAWSPSGREQYF.